This T cell receptor (beta chain) was captured in a study of blood T cell repertoires in COVID-19 (dated by TCRdb to about 2020). Broadly, across the study: Collaborator samples came from the United States, Italy and Spain and covered acute and convalescent phases of COVID-19. The prospective study material was composed of cDNA or gDNA derived from T cells, B-cell-depleted T cells, or PBMCs. The dataset comprised deeply sampled blood TCRbeta repertoires from subjects exposed to, actively infected with, or recovered from COVID-19. A freely available public database, intended as a resource for researchers studying the immune response to SARS-CoV-2, is where the repertoires were released. Samples came from the ongoing ImmuneRACE study (first 160 participants) plus 1,254 subjects from 6 global collaborators. Nearly every sample came with metadata listing a de-identified subject ID, COVID-19 status, age in years and sex. HLA class I and class II types, where available, came from metadata supplied by the sample provider rather than from assay-based typing.

In the prospective study, participants were roughly 18 to 90 years old, resided in about two dozen geographic areas of the United States, and were enrolled through a virtual design. Cohort assignment in the prospective study relied on participant-reported clinical history from a screening survey and a study questionnaire. For ImmuneRACE Cohort 3, a participant was defined as recovered based on two consecutive negative NP/OP PCR tests, clearance by a healthcare professional, or resolution of symptoms. Mobile phlebotomists in the prospective study collected whole blood, serum and a nasopharyngeal or oropharyngeal swab from every participant. Prospective study participants could optionally give additional blood draws and questionnaires over an approximately two-month period. Prospective study blood samples were shipped either frozen or at room temperature before DNA extraction. Overall study outcomes, separate from this receptor: The amount of clinical and demographic metadata varied by source and participant and was provided uncurated.

Between the V and J ends, shortened by 3 bases and 7 bases respectively, the junction contains 12 bases. The CDR3 sequence holds 13 residues, the cysteine and phenylalanine included. The sequence is cut down to CDR3 DNA, 39 bases in frame from base 1. Reading the germline V gene (reference sequence) gives CDR1 LGHDT and CDR2 YNNKEL. Concerning this clone itself: This clone's antigen is unknown. Per-nucleotide qualities are absent, and no much larger clonotype sits a single base away.

The immunoSEQ Assay, a bias-controlled multiplex PCR, was used to amplify TCRbeta CDR3 regions from genomic DNA. Processing in the source paper ran as follows. The number of nucleated cells in each sample was estimated from the amplification of reference gene primers within the assay. To quantify the absolute abundance of each unique TCRbeta CDR3 rearrangement, sequence reads were collapsed and filtered. For each sample, productive Simpson clonality was calculated as the square root of Simpson's diversity index across productive rearrangements. TCRdb took this table from immuneACCESS and kept in-frame rearrangements with V and J called. Such tables lack part of the clones; where checked against another copy, unresolved V genes explain under half of the gap, and the rest is unexplained. The V and J calls and the clone size are those of that table, but D and trimming were determined from the DNA. In this sample the table shows approximately 170,000 clones, about 80% of which occur a single time. The ten largest account for around 12% of the sample.

The sequence derives from a man aged 50 to 60 who had recovered from COVID-19. Sequencing was performed on PBMCs or T cells enriched from blood (not recorded which). The chain was built from TRBV3-1 (or the pseudogene TRBV3-2) and TRBJ1-2, and possibly TRBD1, on 5 matching bases. CDR3 sequence: CASSHGGVGGYTF. The nucleotides are TGTGCCAGCAGCCACGGGGGGGTGGGTGGCTACACCTTC.